The TCR beta chain described here comes from a study of shared clonotypes between healthy human individuals. Measured with immunoSEQ multiplex PCR; TCRdb has only the in-frame clones, and not every one. The profile shows around 1.6 million clones, 95% to 99% of them singletons. V lost 5 bases and J 6 bases, leaving 10 bases between the germline ends. The germline CDR1 and CDR2 sequences are ENHRY and SYGVKD. The CDR3 sequence is 12 residues long. Sequences were obtained from naive CD4+ T cells sorted from blood. Stated subset: CD45RA+ positively selected. This receptor was obtained from a man aged 30 to 39 in good health. The genes are TRBV10-3 and TRBJ1-1, with D perhaps TRBD1 (5 bases). The CDR3 DNA follows: TGTGCCATCAGTCCGGGGGAGGCTGAAGCTTTCTTT. It specifies CAISPGEAEAFF.